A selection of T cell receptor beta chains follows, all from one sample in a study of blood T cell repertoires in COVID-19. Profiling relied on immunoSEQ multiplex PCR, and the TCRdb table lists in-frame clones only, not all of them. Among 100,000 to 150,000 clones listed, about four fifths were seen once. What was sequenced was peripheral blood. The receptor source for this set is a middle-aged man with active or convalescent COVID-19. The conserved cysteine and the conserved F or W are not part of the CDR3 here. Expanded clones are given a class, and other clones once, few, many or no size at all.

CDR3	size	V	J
ASSPRSSLGSNQPQH	-	TRBV18	TRBJ1-5
ASSIRLAAEETQY	-	TRBV7-2	TRBJ2-5
ASSDKGQGRQPQH	-	TRBV6-4	TRBJ1-5
ASSIPDRGNLDGYT	-	TRBV5-4	TRBJ1-2
ASSYSSGQGNSPLH	-	TRBV6-5	TRBJ1-6
ASSQDLTVHGYT	-	TRBV3-1/TRBV3-2	TRBJ1-2
AIRGEGLGAGELF	once	TRBV10-3	TRBJ2-2
AWRRGAGNTIY	-	TRBV30	TRBJ1-3
ASRRTGANTEAF	-	TRBV19	TRBJ1-1
ASRPGQGGGTQY	-	TRBV5-1	TRBJ2-3
ASSQTGQGNEKLF	-	TRBV4-2	TRBJ1-4
SVHRQGGTEAF	-	TRBV29-1	TRBJ1-1
ASSFAPGGLSYEQY	-	TRBV28	TRBJ2-7
ASSPREKANEKLF	-	TRBV18	TRBJ1-4
ATSSRTSNTGELF	-	TRBV15	TRBJ2-2
ASGSGWGQSDQPQH	-	TRBV12-5	TRBJ1-5
ASSQGQSQETQY	once	TRBV4-2	TRBJ2-5
ASSTDRVSTNEKLF	-	TRBV7-9	TRBJ1-4
ASSPSGRGAYNEQF	-	TRBV6-2/TRBV6-3	TRBJ2-1
ASSLTGTSAVYEQY	-	TRBV27	TRBJ2-7
ASSPGTGVGNTIY	few	TRBV18	TRBJ1-3
ASSVGIGTAYEQY	few	TRBV6-5	TRBJ2-7
ASSDSGTGVAGYT	-	TRBV7-8	TRBJ1-2
ASSQDGGSAQH	-	TRBV4-3	TRBJ1-5
ASRDGTTSGNTIY	few	TRBV2	TRBJ1-3
ASINRGWNEKLF	-	TRBV21-1	TRBJ1-4
ASRRTGLNSPLH	-	TRBV6-5	TRBJ1-6
ASSRRTQGDTEAF	-	TRBV4-2	TRBJ1-1
ASSQEGGTATYGYT	-	TRBV4-3	TRBJ1-2
ASWDRGLLPLH	once	TRBV6-5	TRBJ1-6
ASSTGTGLVEQY	-	TRBV5-1	TRBJ2-7
ASREEIGGSYEQY	-	TRBV6-1	TRBJ2-7
ASSSLSGEETQY	-	TRBV7-2	TRBJ2-5
ASSRSSYNSPLH	-	TRBV6-2/TRBV6-3	TRBJ1-6
ASSSRQISTDTQY	-	TRBV6-5	TRBJ2-3
ASSFSHPNTGELF	-	TRBV5-5	TRBJ2-2
ASRATGRYGYT	-	TRBV6-5	TRBJ1-2
ASSQTTEPNGYT	-	TRBV6-2/TRBV6-3	TRBJ1-2
ASSSTGTLEAF	once	TRBV12-3/TRBV12-4	TRBJ1-1
ASSLNEKLF	few	TRBV2	TRBJ1-4
ASTPPGGTEAF	-	TRBV7-9	TRBJ1-1
ASRVTGSVTEAF	-	TRBV27	TRBJ1-1
ASSQGTGRSYGYT	-	TRBV14	TRBJ1-2
ASSPGTDTQY	-	TRBV6-5	TRBJ2-3
ASSGAGTGKSYEQY	once	TRBV9	TRBJ2-7
ASSLQGRTNEKLF	-	TRBV27	TRBJ1-4
AWSFSGNEQF	-	TRBV30	TRBJ2-1
ASSPWTSGGSGETQY	once	TRBV18	TRBJ2-5